This is a list of T cell receptor beta chains from one sample in a study of CXCR3-negative and CXCR3-positive naive CD8 T cells. TCRdb reprocessed the 5' RACE reads and stores each CDR3 protein as one record, lacking DNA. The specimen's table records 55,000 to 70,000 distinct CDR3 sequences. Input material: memory CD8+ T cells from blood. These receptors all come from a human donor in good health. Some clones in this sample may be carry-over from other donors' samples. The CDR3 runs from the conserved cysteine through the conserved F or W. The listing skips clone size in some rows; elsewhere it reads once, few, many or a size class.

TRBJ2-7	NA	11	TRBV25-1	CASPRPYEQYF
TRBJ2-7	NA	12	TRBV29-1	CSVLQTDYEQYF
TRBJ1-2	NA	15	TRBV6-4	CASSDSSEAVYGYTF
TRBJ2-1	NA	12	TRBV14	CASSHAWHEQFF
TRBJ2-1	medium-sized	12	TRBV5-6	CASSPQDNEQFF
TRBJ1-1	NA	13	TRBV29-1	CSVTWGGQGEAFF
TRBJ2-3	NA	19	TRBV20-1	CSAMSLENFIQGATDTQYF
TRBJ2-2	NA	15	TRBV23-1	CASSHVDTGTGELFF
TRBJ1-1	NA	15	TRBV7-9	CASSLGRSGVTEAFF
TRBJ2-1	NA	15	TRBV7-6	CASSLGIGAANEQFF
TRBJ1-4	NA	16	TRBV7-9	CASSPTGTGTMEKLFF
TRBJ2-3	NA	18	TRBV14	CASSQGPGTGFSTDTQYF
TRBJ2-5	NA	16	TRBV29-1	CSVEDRTSGGGETQYF
TRBJ2-2	NA	17	TRBV20-1	CSARARGVDQYTGELFF
TRBJ2-1	NA	18	TRBV4-3	CASSQEGLWGQGWNEQFF
TRBJ2-3	NA	16	TRBV4-1	CASSQAREAVGDTQYF
TRBJ2-7	NA	15	TRBV4-1	CASSQDHRGRGEQYF
TRBJ2-2	NA	13	TRBV7-2	CASSFLLPGELFF
TRBJ1-4	NA	16	TRBV18	CASSEVRRATNEKLFF
TRBJ2-7	NA	12	TRBV29-1	CSVVPGGREQYF
TRBJ1-2	NA	16	TRBV5-1	CASSPDQTGTRDGYTF
TRBJ1-1	NA	16	TRBV13	CASSQGQGLENTEAFF
TRBJ1-5	NA	15	TRBV27	CASSQDRGGNQPQHF
TRBJ1-1	NA	13	TRBV5-1	CASSFERNTEAFF
TRBJ2-3	NA	14	TRBV28	CASSFAGDTDTQYF
TRBJ1-2	NA	11	TRBV29-1	CSVLTGRGYTF
TRBJ2-3	NA	16	TRBV12-3/TRBV12-4	CASSPRLARDTDTQYF